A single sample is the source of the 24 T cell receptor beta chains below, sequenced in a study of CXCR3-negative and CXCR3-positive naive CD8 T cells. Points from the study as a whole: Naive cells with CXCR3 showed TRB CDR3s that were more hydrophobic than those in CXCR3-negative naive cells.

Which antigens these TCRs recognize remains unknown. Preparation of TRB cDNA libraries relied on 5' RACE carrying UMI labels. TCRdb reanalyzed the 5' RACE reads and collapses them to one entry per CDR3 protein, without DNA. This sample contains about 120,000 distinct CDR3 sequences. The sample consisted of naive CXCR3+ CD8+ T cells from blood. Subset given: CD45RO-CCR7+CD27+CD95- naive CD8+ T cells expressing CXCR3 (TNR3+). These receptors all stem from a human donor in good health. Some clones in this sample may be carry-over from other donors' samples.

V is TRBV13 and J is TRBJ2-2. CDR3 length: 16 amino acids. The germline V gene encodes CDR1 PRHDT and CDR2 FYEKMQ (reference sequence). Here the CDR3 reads CASSPRVDKSTGELFF. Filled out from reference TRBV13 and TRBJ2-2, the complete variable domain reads AAGVIQSPRHLIKEKRETATLKCYPIPRHDTVYWYQQGPGQDPQFLISFYEKMQSDKGSIPDRFSAQQFSDYHSELNMSSLELGDSALYFCASSPRVDKSTGELFFGEGSRLTVL.

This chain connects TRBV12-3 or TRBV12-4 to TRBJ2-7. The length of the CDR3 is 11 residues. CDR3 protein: CASSLSHEQYF.

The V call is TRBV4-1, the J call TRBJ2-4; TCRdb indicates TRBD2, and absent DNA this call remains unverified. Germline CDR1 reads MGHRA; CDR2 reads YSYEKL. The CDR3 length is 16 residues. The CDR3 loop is CASSQAGTSVARIQYF.

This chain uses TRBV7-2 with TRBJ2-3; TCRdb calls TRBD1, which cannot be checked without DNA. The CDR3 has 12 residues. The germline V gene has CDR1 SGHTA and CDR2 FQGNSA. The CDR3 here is CASSPGISTQYF.

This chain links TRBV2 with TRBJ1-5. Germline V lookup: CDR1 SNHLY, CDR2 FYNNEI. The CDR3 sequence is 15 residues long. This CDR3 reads CANSENKGRVQPQHF.

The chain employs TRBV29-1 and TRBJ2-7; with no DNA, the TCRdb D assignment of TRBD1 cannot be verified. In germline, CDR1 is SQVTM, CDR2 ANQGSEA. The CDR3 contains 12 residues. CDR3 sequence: CSVEDRGYEQYF.

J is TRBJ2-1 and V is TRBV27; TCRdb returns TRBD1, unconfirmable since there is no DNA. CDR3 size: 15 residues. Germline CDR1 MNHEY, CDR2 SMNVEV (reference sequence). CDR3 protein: CASSLGQGAYGEQFF.

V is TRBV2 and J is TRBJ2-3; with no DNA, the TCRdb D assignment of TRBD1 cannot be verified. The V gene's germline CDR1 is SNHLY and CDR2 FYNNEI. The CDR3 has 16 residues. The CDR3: CASSEATGTEPDTQYF.

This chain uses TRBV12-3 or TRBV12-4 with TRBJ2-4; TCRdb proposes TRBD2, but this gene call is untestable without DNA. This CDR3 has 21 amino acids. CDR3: CASSLVVARATNRLAKNIQYF.

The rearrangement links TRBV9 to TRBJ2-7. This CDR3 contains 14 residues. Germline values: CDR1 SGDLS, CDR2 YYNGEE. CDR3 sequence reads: CASSVDDSPYEQYF.

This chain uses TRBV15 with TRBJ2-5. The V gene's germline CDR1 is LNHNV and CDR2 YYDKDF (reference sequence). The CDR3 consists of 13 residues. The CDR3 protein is CATSRVTQETQYF.

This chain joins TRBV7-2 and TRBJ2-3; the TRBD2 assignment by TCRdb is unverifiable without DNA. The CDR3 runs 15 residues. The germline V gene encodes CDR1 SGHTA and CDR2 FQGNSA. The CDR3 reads CASSFGAGYTDTQYF.

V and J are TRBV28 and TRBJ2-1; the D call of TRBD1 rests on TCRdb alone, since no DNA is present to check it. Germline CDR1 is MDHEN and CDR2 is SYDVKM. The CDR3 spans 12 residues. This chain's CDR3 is CAGGERVNEQFF.

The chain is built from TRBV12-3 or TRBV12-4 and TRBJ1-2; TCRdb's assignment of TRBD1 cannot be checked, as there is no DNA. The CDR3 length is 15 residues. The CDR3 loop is CASSLFAGDNYGYTF.

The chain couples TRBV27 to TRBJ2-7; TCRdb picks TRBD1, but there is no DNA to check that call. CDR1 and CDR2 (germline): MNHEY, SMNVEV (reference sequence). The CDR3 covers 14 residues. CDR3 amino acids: CASSSGRGQIEQYF.

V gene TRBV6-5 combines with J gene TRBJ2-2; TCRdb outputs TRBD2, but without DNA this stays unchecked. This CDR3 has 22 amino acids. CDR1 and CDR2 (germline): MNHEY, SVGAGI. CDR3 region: CASSHQVWADISGLRPAGELFF.

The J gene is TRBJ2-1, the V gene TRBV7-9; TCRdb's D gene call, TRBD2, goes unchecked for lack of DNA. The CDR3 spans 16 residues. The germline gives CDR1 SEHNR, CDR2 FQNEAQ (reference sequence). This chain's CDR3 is CASSSQLAFSYNEQFF. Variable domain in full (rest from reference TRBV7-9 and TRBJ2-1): DTGVSQNPRHKITKRGQNVTFRCDPISEHNRLYWYRQTLGQGPEFLTYFQNEAQLEKSRLLSDRFSAERPKGSFSTLEIQRTEQGDSAMYLCASSSQLAFSYNEQFFGPGTRLTVL.

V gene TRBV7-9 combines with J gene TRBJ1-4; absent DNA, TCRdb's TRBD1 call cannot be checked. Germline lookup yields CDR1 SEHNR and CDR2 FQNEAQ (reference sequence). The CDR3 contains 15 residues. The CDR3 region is CASSSLQGAGEKLFF.

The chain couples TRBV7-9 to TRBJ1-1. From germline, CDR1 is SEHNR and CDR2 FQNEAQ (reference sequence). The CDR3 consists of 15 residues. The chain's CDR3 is CASTTREGSRTEPFF.

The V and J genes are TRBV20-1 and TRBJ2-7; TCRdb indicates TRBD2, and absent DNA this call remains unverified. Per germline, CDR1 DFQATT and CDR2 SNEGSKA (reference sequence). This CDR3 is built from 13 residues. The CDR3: CSGRDLFSYEQYF.

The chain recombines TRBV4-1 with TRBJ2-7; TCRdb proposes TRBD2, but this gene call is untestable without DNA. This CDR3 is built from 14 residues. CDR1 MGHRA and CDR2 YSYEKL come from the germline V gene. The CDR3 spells CASSRTSGKDEQYF.

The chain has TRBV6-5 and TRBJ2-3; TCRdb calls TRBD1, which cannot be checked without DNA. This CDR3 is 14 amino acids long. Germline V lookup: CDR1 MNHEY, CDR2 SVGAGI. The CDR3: CASSYGGGTDTQYF.

This CDR3 is CASSPGLAVYNEQFF. This chain joins TRBV7-3 and TRBJ2-1; TCRdb's D call, TRBD2, is unchecked because there is no DNA. The CDR3 extends over 15 amino acids. The V gene's germline CDR1 is SGHTA and CDR2 FQGTGA.

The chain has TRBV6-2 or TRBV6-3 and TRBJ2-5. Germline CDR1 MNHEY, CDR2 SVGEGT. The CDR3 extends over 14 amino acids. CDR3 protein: CASRPALREETQYF.